These 9 T cell receptor beta chains were sequenced from one sample in a study of PD-1 blockade in classical Hodgkin lymphoma. Some clones are missing from TCRdb's copy, which holds only in-frame ones; the method was immunoSEQ multiplex PCR. The top ten hold around 8.5% of the sample, which has about 72,000 clones, under 95% seen once. Every patient relapsed after autologous stem cell transplantation, and brentuximab vedotin exposure varied. The specimen comprised peripheral blood mononuclear cells (PBMCs), sampled at baseline. These receptors all stem from a human donor with classical Hodgkin lymphoma.

The chain is built from TRBV11-3 and TRBJ2-3; D remains ambiguous. The V end lost 5 bases, the J end lost 0 bases, and 9 bases lay between the germline ends. Germline V gene lookup returns CDR1 SGHNT and CDR2 YENEEA. This CDR3 comprises 14 residues. Here the CDR3 reads CASSGPASTDTQYF. In DNA form, the CDR3 reads TGTGCCAGCAGCGGGCCGGCTAGCACAGATACGCAGTATTTT.

This chain links TRBV5-1 with TRBJ2-3; D not resolved. V shed 1 base and J shed 5 bases, with 8 bases lying between them. In germline, CDR1 is SGHRS, CDR2 YFSETQ. The CDR3 is made up of 13 amino acids. Written as DNA, the CDR3 is TGCGCCAGCAGCTTGATGGGTGGAGATACGCAGTATTTT. It encodes CASSLMGGDTQYF.

The chain links TRBV9 to TRBJ2-1, with TRBD2 matching 8 bases. V trimming: 7 bases; J trimming: 8 bases; junction bases outside the gene matches: 14. From germline, CDR1 is SGDLS and CDR2 YYNGEE. CDR3 length: 15 residues. As DNA, the CDR3 is TGTGCCAGCCCCATCTACCCGGGACTAGAGGATGAGCAGTTCTTC. It is translated as CASPIYPGLEDEQFF.

This clone was recorded once. The chain has TRBV7-2 and TRBJ1-2; D is uncertain. Trimming pared 4 bases from V and 3 bases from J, leaving 9 bases between. Germline-derived CDR1 and CDR2 are SGHTA and FQGNSA. CDR3 length: 13 residues. DNA of the CDR3: TGTGCCAGCAGCTACCCGACGGACTATGGCTACACCTTC. It specifies CASSYPTDYGYTF.

This chain joins TRBV30 and TRBJ2-7; possible D gene TRBD1, 5 bases. The CDR3 spans 12 residues. Per the germline V gene, CDR1 is GTSNPN and CDR2 is SVGIG (reference sequence). The ends were cut back, 2 bases at V and 4 bases at J, with 9 bases in the middle. CDR3 nucleotide sequence: TGTGCCTGGAGTCCGGACATTTACGAGCAGTACTTC. It encodes CAWSPDIYEQYF.

The chain joins TRBV7-9 to TRBJ1-4; 10 bases are a match to TRBD1. Germline CDR1 SEHNR, CDR2 FQNEAQ (reference sequence). J gave up 5 bases and V 3 bases, and 0 bases lay outside the gene matches. This CDR3 contains 14 residues. CDR3 sequence reads: CASSLGQGNEKLFF. As DNA, the CDR3 is TGTGCCAGCAGCTTGGGACAGGGGAATGAAAAACTGTTTTTT.

J is TRBJ2-3 and V is TRBV4-3; D is unresolved. Per germline, CDR1 LGHNA and CDR2 YSLEER. The CDR3 is 15 amino acids. V was trimmed by 4 bases and J by 1 base, leaving 12 bases between them. CDR3 nucleotides: TGCGCCAGCAGCCGAGAGGTATTGGGCACAGATACGCAGTATTTT. The encoded protein is CASSREVLGTDTQYF.

The chain has TRBV5-1 and TRBJ1-5, with 9 bases matching TRBD1. V shed 5 bases, J shed 4 bases, and the junction held 4 bases outside the gene matches. The CDR3 spans 14 residues. The germline CDR1 and CDR2 sequences are SGHRS and YFSETQ. CDR3 residues: CASSPGTGNQPQHF. The CDR3 DNA is TGCGCCAGCAGTCCCGGGACAGGGAATCAGCCCCAGCATTTT.

The CDR3 spells CASSVSGGGGYEQYF. Here the CDR3 DNA reads TGTGCCAGCAGCGTGAGCGGGGGGGGCGGCTACGAGCAGTACTTC. This chain connects TRBV5-4 to TRBJ2-7; 10 bases line up with TRBD2. Germline CDR1 and CDR2: SGHNT and YYREEE (reference sequence). Germline trimming cut 4 bases from V and 3 bases from J; bases unmatched to any gene: 7. The CDR3 runs to 15 residues.